The 10 T cell receptor beta chains given below trace back to one sample, sequenced in a study of Ad26.COV2.S vaccination and SARS-CoV-2 variants. The treatment was: some 20 received Ad26.COV2.S at low or high dose, single or two shots; five or six received placebo; per-sample allocation not given. Following the first vaccine or placebo injection, samples were taken on day 63. Assay: immunoSEQ multiplex PCR; the TCRdb copy retains only in-frame clones and omits some. The table lists a few hundred thousand clones, 88% of them singletons, with around 3.6% in the top ten. Sequencing used peripheral blood, obtained in a trial of Ad26.COV2.S vaccine versus placebo. Receptors originate from a person between 18 and 65 years old who received the Ad26.COV2.S COVID-19 vaccine or a placebo.

The chain is built from TRBV12-3 or TRBV12-4 and TRBJ1-5; D gene unclear. The CDR3 sequence is 13 residues long. V was pared by 2 bases and J by 5 bases, with 7 bases between. This CDR3 reads CASSLSTDQPQHF. The DNA of the CDR3 is TGTGCCAGCAGTTTATCCACGGATCAGCCCCAGCATTTT.

The chain carries TRBV28 and TRBJ1-2; no definite D call. V gave up 8 bases and J gave up 8 bases, with 15 bases separating them. This CDR3 region has 12 residues. The germline gives CDR1 MDHEN, CDR2 SYDVKM. Written as DNA, the CDR3 is TGTGCCAGCGGAAGAGGGCGCCGGGGCTACACCTTC. This sequence encodes CASGRGRRGYTF.

The chain uses TRBV27 and TRBJ2-1; D unclear. The germline gives CDR1 MNHEY, CDR2 SMNVEV (reference sequence). V lost 3 bases and J lost 2, with 11 bases in between. This CDR3 is built from 15 residues. CDR3 nucleotide sequence: TGTGCCAGCAGTTTTTCGCAGGAGACCTACAATGAGCAGTTCTTC. It encodes CASSFSQETYNEQFF.

V and J are TRBV25-1 and TRBJ2-7; TRBD2 matches at 8 bases. Trimming took 3 bases from V and 3 from J; bases not matched to a gene: 7. Looked up from germline, CDR1 is MGHDK and CDR2 is SYGVNS. The CDR3 runs 15 residues. In DNA, the CDR3 is TGTGCCAGCAGTGACCCCACCGGGACTAGCTACGAGCAGTACTTC. Translated: CASSDPTGTSYEQYF.

This clone was seen once. The chain employs TRBV6-2 or TRBV6-3 and TRBJ2-7; TRBD1 aligns across 8 bases. The junction had 6 bases not matched to a gene; V was cut back by 5 bases and J by 3 bases. The germline V gene encodes CDR1 MNHEY and CDR2 SVGEGT. The CDR3 contains 14 residues. The CDR3 nucleotides are TGTGCCAGCAGTGACAGGGGCGACCTCTACGAGCAGTACTTC. It codes for CASSDRGDLYEQYF.

This clone was observed once. This sequence joins TRBV5-1 and TRBJ1-3; no definite D call. The V gene's germline CDR1 is SGHRS and CDR2 YFSETQ. This CDR3 has 14 amino acids. Trimming pared 1 base from V and 0 bases from J, leaving 5 bases between. CDR3 loop: CASSLWDSGNTIYF. The CDR3 region has the DNA TGCGCCAGCAGCTTGTGGGACTCTGGAAACACCATATATTTT.

The chain recombines TRBV5-1 with TRBJ2-7; TRBD2 aligns across 8 bases. From germline, CDR1 is SGHRS and CDR2 YFSETQ. Trimming removed 4 bases from V and 7 bases from J; junction bases left unmatched: 16. The CDR3 has 16 amino acids. This CDR3 reads CASSTDRRGEQEEQYF. The CDR3 DNA is TGCGCCAGCAGCACGGACCGGCGGGGGGAACAGGAAGAGCAGTACTTC.

This sequence joins TRBV4-1 and TRBJ2-7; 8 bases map to TRBD2. The CDR3 is made up of 15 amino acids. J gave up 1 base and V 3 bases, and 5 bases lay outside the gene matches. Germline loops: CDR1 MGHRA, CDR2 YSYEKL. CDR3 DNA sequence: TGCGCCAGCAGCCAGAGCGGGGGACTATCCTACGAGCAGTACTTC. Translation gives CASSQSGGLSYEQYF.

The chain is built from TRBV3-1 (or the pseudogene TRBV3-2) and TRBJ1-5; 10 bases are a match to TRBD1. CDR1 is LGHDT and CDR2 is YNNKEL in the germline V gene (reference sequence). Trimming took 3 bases from V and 10 from J; bases not matched to a gene: 6. The CDR3 contains 14 residues. The CDR3 DNA follows: TGTGCCAGCAGCCAGGGGACAGGGGACGTCCCCCAGCATTTT. Encoded protein: CASSQGTGDVPQHF.

V gene TRBV3-1 (or the pseudogene TRBV3-2) combines with J gene TRBJ1-2, with D tentatively TRBD1 (6 bases). From germline, CDR1 is LGHDT and CDR2 YNNKEL (reference sequence). This CDR3 has 12 amino acids. V gave up 4 bases and J gave up 7 bases, with 10 bases separating them. The CDR3 bases are TGTGCCAGCAGCCCGCAGGGGCCTGGCTACACCTTC. Protein: CASSPQGPGYTF.